The 32 T cell receptor beta chains listed next were all sequenced from one sample in a study of cytomegalovirus exposure and HLA in healthy donors (dated by TCRdb to 2016 to 2017). Libraries were made using the immunoSEQ multiplex PCR assay. A mixture of 60 forward primers for TCR Vbeta segments and 13 reverse primers for TCR Jbeta segments was used in the multiplex PCR. As stored in TCRdb, this immuneACCESS dataset retains in-frame rearrangements with V and J assigned. A fraction of the clones does not appear; measured against another copy, unresolved V genes explain less than half of the discrepancy, and the remainder lacks a known reason. The sample includes roughly 120,000 clones, with 60% to 75% observed a single time. The top ten clones comprise less than 3% of the sample. Input material: PBMCs. These receptors were taken from a woman in her thirties or forties in good health and CMV-seropositive.

The chain couples TRBV6-6 to TRBJ2-3; 9 bases agree with TRBD2. Germline loops: CDR1 MNHNY, CDR2 SVGAGI (reference sequence). After removal of 4 bases from V and 1 base from J, the junction contained 0 bases not matched to a gene. The CDR3 consists of 14 residues. For the CDR3, the DNA is TGTGCCAGCAGTTGGACTAGCGGCACAGATACGCAGTATTTT. Its protein is CASSWTSGTDTQYF.

The chain has TRBV20-1 and TRBJ2-7; a possible D gene is TRBD2 (5 bases). V was cut by 5 bases and J by 4 bases, with 9 bases left in between. The CDR3 has 11 residues. The germline V gene has CDR1 DFQATT and CDR2 SNEGSKA (reference sequence). The CDR3 here is CSAQAGYEQYF. The CDR3 DNA follows: TGCAGTGCTCAGGCGGGTTACGAGCAGTACTTC.

The chain joins TRBV7-9 to TRBJ2-7; 7 bases are shared with TRBD2. V gave up 3 bases and J gave up 10 bases; unmatched junction bases: 9. In germline, CDR1 is SEHNR, CDR2 FQNEAQ (reference sequence). The CDR3 runs to 13 residues. The CDR3, as DNA: TGTGCCAGCAGCTTGTCCGCCGAGCGGGACCAGTACTTC. Amino acids: CASSLSAERDQYF.

This chain connects TRBV19 to TRBJ2-3; TRBD1 matches at 9 bases. V lost 4 bases, J lost 5 bases, and 4 bases stayed unmatched. This CDR3 has 14 amino acids. In germline, CDR1 is LNHDA, CDR2 SQIVND (reference sequence). CDR3 protein: CASSKSTGGDTQYF. The DNA for the CDR3 is TGTGCCAGTAGTAAATCGACAGGGGGAGATACGCAGTATTTT.

The chain combines TRBV4-1 with TRBJ2-5; 7 nucleotides align to TRBD2. The CDR3 consists of 12 residues. Germline lookup yields CDR1 MGHRA and CDR2 YSYEKL. After removal of 0 bases from V and 13 bases from J, the junction contained 5 bases not matched to a gene. The CDR3 reads CASSQERTRVYF. The DNA for the CDR3 is TGCGCCAGCAGCCAAGAAAGGACTAGGGTGTACTTC.

The genes are TRBV4-3 and TRBJ1-1; no reliable D call. Germline values: CDR1 LGHNA, CDR2 YSLEER. This CDR3 region has 14 residues. V was shortened by 0 bases and J by 4 bases, with 9 bases between the two germline ends. Here the CDR3 reads CASSQDTVFTEAFF. The CDR3 DNA sequence: TGCGCCAGCAGCCAAGATACGGTATTCACTGAAGCTTTCTTT.

The chain joins TRBV7-9 to TRBJ2-3; 9 bases align to TRBD2. Germline V gives CDR1 SEHNR, CDR2 FQNEAQ (reference sequence). With 7 bases clipped from V and 4 bases from J, the junction kept 9 bases outside the gene matches. CDR3 length: 15 residues. CDR3 nucleotide sequence: TGTGCCAGCAAACCTAGCGGGGTGTTCGCAGATACGCAGTATTTT. It yields the protein CASKPSGVFADTQYF.

The gene calls are TRBV4-3 and TRBJ2-1; D not resolved. Trimming stripped 0 bases from V and 0 bases from J, with 15 bases between. The CDR3 has 18 residues. Per the germline V gene, CDR1 is LGHNA and CDR2 is YSLEER. The CDR3 spells CASSQDPTWSSSYNEQFF. CDR3 DNA sequence: TGCGCCAGCAGCCAAGATCCCACTTGGTCAAGCTCCTACAATGAGCAGTTCTTC.

CDR3 residues: CASSPPTSGGETQYF. The CDR3 region has the DNA TGTGCCAGCAGCCCTCCGACTAGCGGGGGAGAGACCCAGTACTTC. This chain connects TRBV7-2 to TRBJ2-5; 12 bases match TRBD2. Per germline, CDR1 SGHTA and CDR2 FQGNSA. Losses at the gene ends were 5 bases for V and 4 bases for J; bases not matched to a gene: 5. This CDR3 has 15 residues.

The chain joins TRBV25-1 to TRBJ1-6; 7 bases map to TRBD1. Germline-derived CDR1 and CDR2 are MGHDK and SYGVNS. The CDR3 totals 14 residues. This CDR3 reads CASGQDWNNSPLHF. CDR3 DNA sequence: TGTGCGAGCGGACAGGATTGGAATAATTCACCCCTCCACTTT. Variable domain in full (rest from reference TRBV25-1 and TRBJ1-6): EADIYQTPRYLVIGTGKKITLECSQTMGHDKMYWYQQDPGMELHLIHYSYGVNSTEKGDLSSESTVSRIRTEHFPLTLESARPSHTSQYLCASGQDWNNSPLHFGNGTRLTVT.

The V call is TRBV4-1, the J call TRBJ1-5; the D is unclear. The CDR3 is 13 residues long. CDR1 MGHRA and CDR2 YSYEKL come from the germline V gene. Deletions cut 2 bases from V and 5 bases from J, with 7 bases between. CDR3 sequence: CASSQNSYQPQHF. The CDR3 DNA sequence: TGCGCCAGCAGCCAAAACTCTTATCAGCCCCAGCATTTT.

This clone was observed a few times. The rearrangement uses TRBV7-6 and TRBJ2-7; 7 bases are a match to TRBD2. V was pared by 1 base and J by 9 bases, with 9 bases of the junction left unmatched. The germline V gene encodes CDR1 SGHVS and CDR2 FNYEAQ. The CDR3 runs to 14 residues. Here the CDR3 reads CASSLDGAGDGQYF. The CDR3 DNA reads as TGTGCCAGCAGCTTAGACGGGGCGGGGGACGGGCAGTACTTC.

This clone was seen more than once but under ten times. The V gene is TRBV9, the J gene TRBJ1-2; D unclear. V was cut by 3 bases and J by 2 bases, with 17 bases left in between. The CDR3 has 16 amino acids. Germline CDR1 SGDLS, CDR2 YYNGEE. The CDR3 nucleotides read TGTGCCAGCAGCGATGACAAGGGTGGACTCAACTATGGCTACACCTTC. Protein: CASSDDKGGLNYGYTF.

This clone is a singleton in its sample. The chain employs TRBV30 and TRBJ2-7, with D perhaps matching TRBD1 (7 bases). Trimming cost V 2 bases and J 5 bases, with 10 bases left between them. CDR1 GTSNPN and CDR2 SVGIG come from the germline V gene (reference sequence). The CDR3 consists of 12 residues. The CDR3 nucleotides read TGTGCCTGGAGTCAGGGGGGCGACGAGCAGTACTTC. Translating gives CAWSQGGDEQYF.

The J gene is TRBJ1-1, the V gene TRBV6-5; 7 bases match TRBD1. This CDR3 region has 15 residues. Unmatched junction bases numbered 11, after V lost 6 bases and J lost 4 bases. CDR1 is MNHEY, CDR2 SVGAGI, per germline. CDR3 coding DNA: TGTGCCAGCAGAAACCCGACAGGGTGGAGCACTGAAGCTTTCTTT. This translates into CASRNPTGWSTEAFF.

CDR3 nucleotide sequence: TGTGCCAGCAGTGTTACAGACGCAAACACCGGGGAGCTGTTTTTT. The encoded protein is CASSVTDANTGELFF. The chain links TRBV25-1 to TRBJ2-2, with D unresolved. Per germline, CDR1 MGHDK and CDR2 SYGVNS. This CDR3 is built from 15 residues. V dropped 4 bases and J dropped 2 bases, with 11 bases sitting between them.

This clone was recorded a few times. The chain employs TRBV7-9 and TRBJ1-2; 10 nucleotides line up with TRBD1. Germline lookup yields CDR1 SEHNR and CDR2 FQNEAQ (reference sequence). This CDR3 is 13 amino acids long. The V gene end was trimmed by 5 bases and the J gene end by 8 bases; junction bases not matched to a gene: 5. CDR3 nucleotide sequence: TGTGCCAGCAGCAAAAAGGGACAGGGGGGCTACACCTTC. Protein sequence: CASSKKGQGGYTF.

The rearrangement links TRBV27 to TRBJ1-4; no clear D gene. Trimming took off 5 bases at V and 6 bases at J, with 13 bases between the two ends. In germline, CDR1 is MNHEY, CDR2 SMNVEV (reference sequence). This CDR3 contains 14 residues. The CDR3 spells CASSPKLGYEKLFF. In nucleotides, the CDR3 is TGTGCCAGCAGTCCCAAATTGGGCTATGAAAAACTGTTTTTT.

The gene calls are TRBV14 and TRBJ1-2; 7 bases agree with TRBD1. Germline V gene sequence: CDR1 SGHDN, CDR2 FVKESK. J lost 2 bases, V lost 0 bases, and 6 bases had no gene match. CDR3 size: 16 residues. The CDR3 sequence: CASSQEGTDVNYGYTF. DNA for the CDR3: TGTGCCAGCAGCCAAGAAGGGACAGATGTAAACTATGGCTACACCTTC.

This clone turned up a few times. The chain has TRBV6-5 and TRBJ1-1; 8 bases line up with TRBD1. This CDR3 is built from 16 residues. In germline, CDR1 is MNHEY, CDR2 SVGAGI. Trimming cost V 2 bases and J 4 bases; bases outside gene matches: 9. The CDR3 is CASSYTKLQGGTEAFF. CDR3 DNA sequence: TGTGCCAGCAGTTACACGAAGTTACAGGGGGGCACTGAAGCTTTCTTT.

Regarding this clone: Other DNA sequences within the sample encode an identical CDR3. The J gene is TRBJ1-1, the V gene TRBV6-1; D remains unclear. This CDR3 spans 13 amino acids. The V end lost 5 bases, the J end lost 7 bases, and 14 bases lay between the germline ends. The germline gives CDR1 MNHNS, CDR2 SASEGT. CDR3 in amino acids: CASSQRHEDEAFF. The CDR3 region has the DNA TGTGCCAGCAGTCAAAGACACGAAGATGAAGCTTTCTTT.

There are a few counts of this clone. This chain uses TRBV7-2 with TRBJ2-7; 8 positions agree with TRBD2. Trimming cost V 5 bases and J 0 bases; bases outside gene matches: 9. This CDR3 has 16 residues. Germline lookup yields CDR1 SGHTA and CDR2 FQGNSA. CDR3 sequence: CASSGTSGSYSYEQYF. The CDR3 DNA reads as TGTGCCAGCAGCGGTACAAGCGGGAGCTACTCCTACGAGCAGTACTTC.

The chain uses TRBV6-5 and TRBJ1-1; D perhaps matches TRBD1 (5 bases). Germline assignment: CDR1 MNHEY and CDR2 SVGAGI. This CDR3 region has 15 residues. V lost 5 bases and J lost 3, with 16 bases in between. CDR3 coding DNA: TGTGCCAGCAGTCCCTATGGGGGAGGGCACACTGAAGCTTTCTTT. Amino acids: CASSPYGGGHTEAFF.

This chain uses TRBV2 with TRBJ2-1, with D possibly TRBD2 on 5 matching bases. The CDR3 runs to 13 residues. V lost 7 bases to trimming and J lost 6 bases, with 13 bases between them. CDR1 is SNHLY, CDR2 FYNNEI, per germline. The CDR3: CASNPSIRNEQFF. As DNA, the CDR3 is TGTGCCAGCAACCCTAGCATCCGCAATGAGCAGTTCTTC.

J is TRBJ2-2 and V is TRBV5-1; perhaps TRBD2 as D (6 bases). The CDR3 consists of 14 residues. Germline V gene data show CDR1 as SGHRS and CDR2 as YFSETQ. Deletions cut 2 bases from V and 3 bases from J, with 8 bases between. CDR3 region: CASSFGGDTGELFF. As DNA, the CDR3 is TGCGCCAGCAGCTTCGGCGGGGACACCGGGGAGCTGTTTTTT.

The CDR3 region has the DNA TGTGCCAGCAGTGAGAGGGCCCCTAGCGGGAGATTCGCCGGGGAGCTGTTTTTT. It encodes CASSERAPSGRFAGELFF. V and J are TRBV2 and TRBJ2-2; 10 bases line up with TRBD2. Trimming took 3 bases from V and 6 from J; bases not matched to a gene: 13. The length of the CDR3 is 18 residues. The germline V gene encodes CDR1 SNHLY and CDR2 FYNNEI.

The chain carries TRBV19 and TRBJ2-1, with 7 nucleotides matching TRBD1. The CDR3 spans 14 residues. Per the germline V gene, CDR1 is LNHDA and CDR2 is SQIVND (reference sequence). With 4 bases clipped from V and 6 bases from J, the junction kept 6 bases outside the gene matches. CDR3 protein: CASSSGPGGNEQFF. CDR3 DNA sequence: TGTGCCAGTAGTAGCGGCCCAGGGGGCAATGAGCAGTTCTTC.

Notes on this clone: A read error may produce the germline difference seen at one junction end. The V call is TRBV7-9, the J call TRBJ2-7, with TRBD2 identical over 7 bases. The CDR3 is made up of 15 amino acids. CDR1 SEHNR and CDR2 FQNEAQ come from the germline V gene (reference sequence). The CDR3 sequence: CSSSLSGNPSYEQYF. CDR3 bases: TGTTCCAGCAGCCTCAGCGGGAATCCTTCCTACGAGCAGTACTTC.

The chain recombines TRBV15 with TRBJ1-6; no firm D call. The germline CDR1 and CDR2 sequences are LNHNV and YYDKDF (reference sequence). The CDR3 loop spans 14 amino acids. The ends were cut back, 3 bases at V and 12 bases at J, with 15 bases in the middle. CDR3 DNA sequence: TGTGCCACCAGCAGCAGAGTGGACCGGGAACCCCTCCACTTT. This translates into CATSSRVDREPLHF. The full variable domain, with the rest looked up from reference TRBV15 and TRBJ1-6, is DAMVIQNPRYQVTQFGKPVTLSCSQTLNHNVMYWYQQKSSQAPKLLFHYYDKDFNNEADTPDNFQSRRPNTSFCFLDIRSPGLGDTAMYLCATSSRVDREPLHFGNGTRLTVT.

The V gene is TRBV6-5, the J gene TRBJ1-1; D is unresolved. Germline values: CDR1 MNHEY, CDR2 SVGAGI. The V and J ends lost 4 bases and 7 bases respectively, with 13 bases between them. The CDR3 consists of 13 residues. In DNA form, the CDR3 reads TGTGCCAGCAGTTCCGGGATCGGACTTGAAGCTTTCTTT. Its translation is CASSSGIGLEAFF.

This chain uses TRBV4-3 with TRBJ2-1, with D unclear. The germline CDR1 and CDR2 sequences are LGHNA and YSLEER. There are 15 residues in the CDR3. Trimming removed 0 bases at V and 4 bases at J, with 10 bases between. CDR3 in amino acids: CASSQDTNSYNEQFF. Written as DNA, the CDR3 is TGCGCCAGCAGCCAAGATACTAACTCTTACAATGAGCAGTTCTTC.

The chain has TRBV5-1 and TRBJ1-5; D not certain. Germline CDR1 is SGHRS and CDR2 is YFSETQ. CDR3 size: 13 residues. Trimming shortened V by 7 bases and J by 0 bases, and 8 bases separated the two germline ends. The CDR3 spells CASPGDSNQPQHF. Written as DNA, the CDR3 is TGCGCCAGCCCCGGAGATAGCAATCAGCCCCAGCATTTT.